The 12 T cell receptor beta chains presented below share a single source sample, sequenced in a study of shared clonotypes between healthy human individuals. Profiling relied on immunoSEQ multiplex PCR, and the TCRdb table lists in-frame clones only, not all of them. The sample yields roughly 1,000,000 clones, about four fifths seen once. Source material: memory CD4+ T cells from PBMCs. The subset: CD45RA-negative fraction. Receptor source: a man in his late teens or twenties in good health. Some clones in this sample may be carry-over from other donors' samples.

The CDR3 nucleotides read TGTGCCAGCAGCAAAGAGCAGGGATATGGCTACACCTTC. Its translation: CASSKEQGYGYTF. The V gene is TRBV21-1, the J gene TRBJ1-2; the table's D call TRBD1 went unverified against the DNA. TRBV21-1 is a pseudogene. CDR3 length: 13 residues.

J is TRBJ1-6 and V is TRBV7-9, with D possibly matching TRBD1 (6 bases). Trimming removed 3 bases from V and 5 bases from J, with 11 bases in between. There are 15 residues in the CDR3. Germline V gives CDR1 SEHNR, CDR2 FQNEAQ (reference sequence). The CDR3 DNA reads TGTGCCAGCAGCTTGGGCCGGACAGATAATTCACCCCTCCACTTT. Its protein is CASSLGRTDNSPLHF.

The chain joins TRBV18 to TRBJ2-2; D may be TRBD1 (5 bases). This CDR3 region has 16 residues. The V gene lost 1 base and the J gene lost 1 base, with 10 bases spanning the gap. The germline gives CDR1 KGHSH, CDR2 LQKENI. CDR3 DNA sequence: TGTGCCAGCTCACCACTCACAGGACGGAACACCGGGGAGCTGTTTTTT. This codes for CASSPLTGRNTGELFF.

The gene calls are TRBV2 and TRBJ2-5; 7 bases line up with TRBD1. Trimming took 6 bases from V and 7 from J; bases not matched to a gene: 14. The CDR3 totals 15 residues. The V gene's germline CDR1 is SNHLY and CDR2 FYNNEI. CDR3 protein: CASRPDRDGRGTQYF. CDR3 nucleotides: TGTGCCAGCAGGCCCGACAGGGACGGACGTGGGACCCAGTACTTC.

In DNA form, the CDR3 reads TGTGCCAGCAGCCTTTTAGCGGGGGTACAAGAGACCCAGTACTTC. This gives the protein CASSLLAGVQETQYF. The V and J genes are TRBV11-2 and TRBJ2-5, with 9 bases lining up with TRBD2. The CDR3 extends over 15 amino acids. In germline, CDR1 is SGHAT, CDR2 FQNNGV. V dropped 5 bases and J dropped 2; count of bases not matched to a gene: 6.

V and J are TRBV11-2 and TRBJ2-6; D gene unclear. The germline V gene has CDR1 SGHAT and CDR2 FQNNGV. Trimming removed 4 bases at V and 3 bases at J, with 7 bases between. This CDR3 has 14 amino acids. CDR3 amino acids: CASSSPRGANVLTF. The CDR3 DNA follows: TGTGCCAGCAGCTCCCCCCGTGGGGCCAACGTCCTGACTTTC. Full variable domain (rest looked up from reference TRBV11-2 and TRBJ2-6): EAGVAQSPRYKIIEKRQSVAFWCNPISGHATLYWYQQILGQGPKLLIQFQNNGVVDDSQLPKDRFSAERLKGVDSTLKIQPAKLEDSAVYLCASSSPRGANVLTFGAGSRLTVL.

V and J are TRBV9 and TRBJ2-5, with D hard to call. Germline CDR1 SGDLS, CDR2 YYNGEE. V lost 0 bases, J lost 6 bases, and 9 bases lay in between. The CDR3 spans 13 residues. CDR3 protein: CASSVGPRQTQYF. The CDR3 DNA is TGTGCCAGCAGCGTAGGGCCCCGGCAGACCCAGTACTTC.

The chain recombines TRBV7-2 with TRBJ1-1; TRBD1 matches 8 bases. J gave up 3 bases and V 5 bases, and 5 bases lay outside the gene matches. This CDR3 region has 14 residues. Germline V gene sequence: CDR1 SGHTA, CDR2 FQGNSA. This CDR3 reads CASSRNRGDTEAFF. The CDR3, as DNA: TGTGCCAGCAGCCGAAACAGGGGGGACACTGAAGCTTTCTTT.

This clone was counted only a few times. CDR3 nucleotides: TGTGCCAGCAGTGAGGGGAGCAATCAGCCCCAGCATTTT. Its protein is CASSEGSNQPQHF. This rearrangement joins TRBV6-1 to TRBJ1-5; D gene unclear. Germline lookup yields CDR1 MNHNS and CDR2 SASEGT. The CDR3 totals 13 residues. Trimming took off 3 bases at V and 1 base at J, with 4 bases between the two ends.

The gene calls are TRBV18 and TRBJ2-5; the D is unclear. The CDR3 consists of 14 residues. Trimming cost V 4 bases and J 2 bases, with 11 bases left between them. Germline loops: CDR1 KGHSH, CDR2 LQKENI. As DNA, the CDR3 is TGTGCCAGCTCACGACTCCAGATACAAGAGACCCAGTACTTC. The encoded protein is CASSRLQIQETQYF. Based on the CDR3 plus reference TRBV18 and TRBJ2-5, the full variable domain is NAGVMQNPRHLVRRRGQEARLRCSPMKGHSHVYWYRQLPEEGLKFMVYLQKENIIDESGMPKERFSAEFPKEGPSILRIQQVVRGDSAAYFCASSRLQIQETQYFGPGTRLLVL.

This clone has a single count. The chain carries TRBV19 and TRBJ1-5; D gene ambiguous. CDR1 is LNHDA, CDR2 SQIVND, per germline (reference sequence). The CDR3 extends over 16 amino acids. Trimming pared 0 bases from V and 1 base from J, leaving 10 bases between. The CDR3 sequence is CASSIDYSRSNQPQHF. CDR3 DNA sequence: TGTGCCAGTAGTATAGACTACAGTCGCAGCAATCAGCCCCAGCATTTT.

The chain couples TRBV30 to TRBJ2-5, with TRBD1 matching over 8 bases. Trimming took 0 bases from V and 0 from J; bases not matched to a gene: 3. From germline, CDR1 is GTSNPN and CDR2 SVGIG (reference sequence). This CDR3 has 15 amino acids. CDR3 amino acids: CAWSVYRGYQETQYF. The CDR3 DNA reads as TGTGCCTGGAGTGTGTACAGGGGGTACCAAGAGACCCAGTACTTC.